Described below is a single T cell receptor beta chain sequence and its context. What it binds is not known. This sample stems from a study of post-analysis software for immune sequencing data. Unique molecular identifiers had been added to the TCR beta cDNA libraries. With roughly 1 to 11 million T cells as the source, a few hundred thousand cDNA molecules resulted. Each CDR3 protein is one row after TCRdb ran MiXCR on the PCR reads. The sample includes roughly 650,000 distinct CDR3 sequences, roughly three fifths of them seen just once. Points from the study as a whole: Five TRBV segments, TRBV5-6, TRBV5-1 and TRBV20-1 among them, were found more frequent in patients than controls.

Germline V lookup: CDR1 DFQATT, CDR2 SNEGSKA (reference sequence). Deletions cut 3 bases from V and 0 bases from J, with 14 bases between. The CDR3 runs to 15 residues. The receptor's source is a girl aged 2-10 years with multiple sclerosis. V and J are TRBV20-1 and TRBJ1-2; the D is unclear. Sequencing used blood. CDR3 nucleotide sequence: TGCAGTGCTAGCCTCCTTTATGGCCCTAACTATGGCTACACCTTC. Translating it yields CSASLLYGPNYGYTF.